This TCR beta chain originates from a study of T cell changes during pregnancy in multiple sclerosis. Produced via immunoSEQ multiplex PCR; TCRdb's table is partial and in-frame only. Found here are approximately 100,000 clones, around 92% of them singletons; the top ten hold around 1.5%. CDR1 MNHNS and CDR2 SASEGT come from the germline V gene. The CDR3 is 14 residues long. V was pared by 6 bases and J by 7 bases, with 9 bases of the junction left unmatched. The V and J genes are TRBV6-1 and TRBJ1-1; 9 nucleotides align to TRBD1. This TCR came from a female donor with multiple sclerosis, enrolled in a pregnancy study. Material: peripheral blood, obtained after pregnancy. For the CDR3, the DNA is TGTGCCAGCAGGCCCCCGGGGACAGGGCGTGAAGCTTTCTTT. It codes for CASRPPGTGREAFF.